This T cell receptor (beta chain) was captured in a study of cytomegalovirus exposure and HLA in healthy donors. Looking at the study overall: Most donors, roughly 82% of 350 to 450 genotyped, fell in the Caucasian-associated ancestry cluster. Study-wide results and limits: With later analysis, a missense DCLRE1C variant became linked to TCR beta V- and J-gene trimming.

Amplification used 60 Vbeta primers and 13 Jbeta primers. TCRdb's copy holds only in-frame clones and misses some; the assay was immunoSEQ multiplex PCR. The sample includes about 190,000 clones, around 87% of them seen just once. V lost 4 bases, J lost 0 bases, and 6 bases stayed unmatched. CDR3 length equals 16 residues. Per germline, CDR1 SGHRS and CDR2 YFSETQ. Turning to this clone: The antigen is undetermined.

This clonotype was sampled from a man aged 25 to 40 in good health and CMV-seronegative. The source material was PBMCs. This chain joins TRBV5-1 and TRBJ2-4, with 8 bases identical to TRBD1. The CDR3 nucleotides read TGCGCCAGCAGCCAATGGACAGGGCTAGCCAAAAACATTCAGTACTTC. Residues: CASSQWTGLAKNIQYF.